These 20 T cell receptor beta chains were all obtained from the same sample, sequenced in a study of T cells in Graves' hyperthyroidism and ophthalmopathy. RNA transcripts were the template for amplifying TCR beta CDR3 regions. The primer set for the first-round RT-PCR of the TCR CDR3 was HTBI. TCRdb reprocessed the multiplex PCR reads via MiXCR and lists one record per CDR3 protein. There are a few hundred thousand distinct CDR3 sequences in the sample; more than 15% occur only once, and around 7.3% lies in the top ten. The sample consisted of blood. Source of these receptors: a woman aged 30 to 39 with Graves' hyperthyroidism.

The chain combines TRBV24-1 with TRBJ2-1; D is unclear. This CDR3 is 13 amino acids long. Germline CDR1 reads KGHDR; CDR2 reads SFDVKD. With 4 bases removed from V and 8 bases from J, the gap between germline ends came to 11 bases. In DNA, the CDR3 is TGTGCCACCAGTGACCGGTATTACTATGAGCAGTTCTTC. Translated, it gives CATSDRYYYEQFF.

The sample holds many counts of this clonotype. This sequence joins TRBV5-1 and TRBJ1-1, with 9 bases fitting TRBD1. The CDR3 loop spans 16 amino acids. The J segment lost 4 bases and the V segment lost 2 bases, leaving 9 bases of the junction unmatched. Germline-derived CDR1 and CDR2 are SGHRS and YFSETQ. This chain's CDR3 is CASSFRNRGLTTEAFF. Here the CDR3 DNA reads TGCGCCAGCAGCTTTAGGAACAGGGGGCTTACCACTGAAGCTTTCTTT.

This clonotype has more than one count but fewer than ten. The CDR3 DNA follows: TGCAGTGCTAGAAATGGACAGCGGGGCTCCTATAATTCACCCCTCCACTTT. As protein: CSARNGQRGSYNSPLHF. The chain couples TRBV20-1 to TRBJ1-6, with a possible D match to TRBD1 (6 bases). Germline V lookup: CDR1 DFQATT, CDR2 SNEGSKA (reference sequence). This CDR3 spans 17 amino acids. V lost 2 bases, J lost 0 bases, and 14 bases lay in between.

In its sample, this clonotype was seen many times. V is TRBV30 and J is TRBJ2-7, with a weak D call TRBD2 (6 bases). CDR1 and CDR2 (germline): GTSNPN, SVGIG (reference sequence). This CDR3 is 16 amino acids long. Trimming removed 5 bases at V and 1 base at J, with 21 bases between. The CDR3 DNA is TGTGCCTGGGGGACTTCTGTGGGAGGCTTATCCTACGAGCAGTACTTC. Amino acid sequence: CAWGTSVGGLSYEQYF.

In the case of this clonotype: At one boundary the junction diverges from the germline segment, which might be a read error. This rearrangement joins TRBV12-3 or TRBV12-4 to TRBJ2-2; either TRBD1 or TRBD2 may fit D (5 bases each). The CDR3 spans 16 residues. CDR3 sequence (DNA): TGTGCCAGCAGTTTGATTTCCGGGGCGAACATCGGGGAGCTGTTTTTT. Its translation: CASSLISGANIGELFF.

The rearrangement links TRBV2 to TRBJ2-7; 7 nucleotides align to TRBD2. With V trimmed by 10 bases and J by 2 bases, 5 bases remained unmatched. Germline loops: CDR1 SNHLY, CDR2 FYNNEI. The CDR3 sequence is 12 residues long. CDR3 coding DNA: TGTGCCACCCGGACTAGTCCCTACGAGCAGTACTTC. Its translation: CATRTSPYEQYF.

This clonotype was recorded many times. This chain connects TRBV11-2 to TRBJ2-2; unclear D gene. Germline V gene lookup returns CDR1 SGHAT and CDR2 FQNNGV. Between the trimmed V and J ends, which lost 0 bases and 6 bases, there was a span of 8 bases. This CDR3 has 14 amino acids. The DNA of the CDR3 is TGTGCCAGCAGCTTAGATCGTGGGGCCGGGGAGCTGTTTTTT. It yields the protein CASSLDRGAGELFF. The variable domain in full, completed from reference TRBV11-2 and TRBJ2-2, reads EAGVAQSPRYKIIEKRQSVAFWCNPISGHATLYWYQQILGQGPKLLIQFQNNGVVDDSQLPKDRFSAERLKGVDSTLKIQPAKLEDSAVYLCASSLDRGAGELFFGEGSRLTVL.

The V gene is TRBV5-1, the J gene TRBJ2-3; no reliable D call. V lost 5 bases and J 5 bases, leaving 9 bases between the germline ends. Germline loops: CDR1 SGHRS, CDR2 YFSETQ. CDR3 length equals 12 residues. CDR3 amino acids: CASSLSQDTQYF. The CDR3 DNA is TGCGCCAGCAGTCTCAGTCAAGATACGCAGTATTTT.

The V gene is TRBV2, the J gene TRBJ1-3; 7 nucleotides match TRBD1. Unmatched junction bases numbered 6, after V lost 6 bases and J lost 4 bases. The CDR3 totals 14 residues. The germline CDR1 and CDR2 sequences are SNHLY and FYNNEI. This CDR3 reads CASRSATGGNTIYF. CDR3 DNA sequence: TGTGCCAGCAGATCAGCGACAGGGGGAAACACCATATATTTT.

In DNA form, the CDR3 reads TGTGCCAGCAGGGACAGGGGAGGACAAGAGACCCAGTACTTC. Translation gives CASRDRGGQETQYF. The genes are TRBV28 and TRBJ2-5, with 9 nucleotides matching TRBD1. Germline CDR1 reads MDHEN; CDR2 reads SYDVKM. The CDR3 runs to 14 residues. The trim removed 6 bases at V and 2 bases at J, leaving 4 bases unmatched.

This clonotype showed up many times. The chain couples TRBV6-1 to TRBJ2-3; 7 positions match TRBD1. Germline loops: CDR1 MNHNS, CDR2 SASEGT. Trimming took 7 bases from V and 2 from J; bases not matched to a gene: 3. This CDR3 is built from 13 residues. The CDR3 spells CASTDRVTDTQYF. Here the CDR3 DNA reads TGTGCCAGCACTGACAGGGTCACAGATACGCAGTATTTT.

This clonotype was recorded many times. DNA for the CDR3: TGTGCCAGCAGCTCCCCAGGGGAGTATCAGCCCCAGCATTTT. Translating it yields CASSSPGEYQPQHF. The chain uses TRBV11-1 and TRBJ1-5; D might be TRBD1 (6 bases). The CDR3 covers 14 residues. Trimming took 4 bases from V and 5 from J, leaving 12 bases between them. The germline V gene has CDR1 SGHAT and CDR2 FQDESV (reference sequence).

The chain uses TRBV6-5 and TRBJ2-1; D not resolved. The V end lost 0 bases, the J end lost 5 bases, and 5 bases lay between the germline ends. The CDR3 consists of 13 residues. The germline V gene has CDR1 MNHEY and CDR2 SVGAGI. Here the CDR3 reads CASSYSSHNEQFF. The CDR3, as DNA: TGTGCCAGCAGTTACTCTTCCCACAATGAGCAGTTCTTC.

The rearrangement links TRBV7-2 to TRBJ2-1; perhaps TRBD1 as D (5 bases). Germline assignment: CDR1 SGHTA and CDR2 FQGNSA. The CDR3 length is 18 residues. The V end was cut by 5 bases, the J end by 3 bases, with 23 bases between. Here the CDR3 DNA reads TGTGCCAGCAGCCACGAGCAGCTGGGTTCAGGGTTCTACAATGAGCAGTTCTTC. It translates to CASSHEQLGSGFYNEQFF.

This clonotype was recorded many times. The chain is built from TRBV28 and TRBJ2-3, with D perhaps assigned TRBD1 or TRBD2 (5 bases each). The CDR3 has 14 amino acids. The V end lost 6 bases, the J end lost 3 bases, and 13 bases lay between the germline ends. The germline V gene encodes CDR1 MDHEN and CDR2 SYDVKM. The CDR3 protein is CASSRDGRTDTQYF. CDR3 bases: TGTGCCAGCAGCCGGGACGGGCGGACAGATACGCAGTATTTT. The whole variable domain, filled in from reference TRBV28 and TRBJ2-3, reads DVKVTQSSRYLVKRTGEKVFLECVQDMDHENMFWYRQDPGLGLRLIYFSYDVKMKEKGDIPEGYSVSREKKERFSLILESASTNQTSMYLCASSRDGRTDTQYFGPGTRLTVL.

This clonotype was detected many times. J is TRBJ2-7 and V is TRBV6-2 or TRBV6-3; D remains unclear. The germline V and J ends were trimmed by 6 bases and 7 bases, with 13 bases remaining between them. Germline values: CDR1 MNHEY, CDR2 SVGEGT. This CDR3 comprises 12 residues. The CDR3 nucleotides are TGTGCCAGCAGCCCTCCCGACTTTGAGCAGTACTTC. Its translation is CASSPPDFEQYF.

This clonotype was seen many times. The V call is TRBV20-1, the J call TRBJ2-7; D is possibly TRBD1 or TRBD2 (5 bases each). Per the germline V gene, CDR1 is DFQATT and CDR2 is SNEGSKA (reference sequence). The CDR3 covers 16 residues. V was shortened by 1 base and J by 2 bases, with 18 bases between the two germline ends. The CDR3 loop is CSARVWGGGSTYEQYF. The CDR3 nucleotides are TGCAGTGCTAGAGTTTGGGGCGGAGGCTCCACCTACGAGCAGTACTTC.

The table lists this clonotype with a few counts. J is TRBJ2-7 and V is TRBV28, with TRBD1 as a possible D gene (6 bases). The germline V gene has CDR1 MDHEN and CDR2 SYDVKM. The V end lost 6 bases, the J end lost 0 bases, and 21 bases lay between the germline ends. The CDR3 is made up of 17 amino acids. The CDR3 nucleotides are TGTGCCAGCAGACTCAATAGGGGGACCGTGAGCTCCTACGAGCAGTACTTC. Its protein is CASRLNRGTVSSYEQYF. The whole variable domain, remainder taken from reference TRBV28 and TRBJ2-7, is DVKVTQSSRYLVKRTGEKVFLECVQDMDHENMFWYRQDPGLGLRLIYFSYDVKMKEKGDIPEGYSVSREKKERFSLILESASTNQTSMYLCASRLNRGTVSSYEQYFGPGTRLTVT.

The chain employs TRBV12-3 or TRBV12-4 and TRBJ1-2, with TRBD1 matching 7 bases. CDR3 size: 13 residues. Unmatched junction bases numbered 9, after V lost 7 bases and J lost 7 bases. The CDR3 region is CASTLGTVAGYTF. CDR3 in DNA: TGTGCCAGCACCCTAGGGACAGTCGCTGGCTACACCTTC.

In this sample, this clonotype turned up a few times. The rearrangement joins TRBV6-1 to TRBJ1-2; D call uncertain. Trimming pared 7 bases from V and 3 bases from J, leaving 9 bases between. CDR3 length equals 12 residues. CDR1 MNHNS and CDR2 SASEGT come from the germline V gene. The CDR3 DNA is TGTGCCAGCATAGAGGCCGACTATGGCTACACCTTC. Amino acid sequence: CASIEADYGYTF.